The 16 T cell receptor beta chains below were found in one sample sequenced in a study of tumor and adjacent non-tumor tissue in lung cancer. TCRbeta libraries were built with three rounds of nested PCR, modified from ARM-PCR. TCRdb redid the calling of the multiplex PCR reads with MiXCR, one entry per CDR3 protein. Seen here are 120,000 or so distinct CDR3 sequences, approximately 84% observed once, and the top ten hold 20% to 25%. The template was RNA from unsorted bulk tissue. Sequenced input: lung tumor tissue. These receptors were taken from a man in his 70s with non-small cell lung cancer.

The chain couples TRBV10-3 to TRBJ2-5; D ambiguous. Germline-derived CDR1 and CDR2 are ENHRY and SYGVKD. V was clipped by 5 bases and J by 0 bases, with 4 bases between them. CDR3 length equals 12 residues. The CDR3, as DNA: TGTGCCATCAGTTCCCACCAAGAGACCCAGTACTTC. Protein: CAISSHQETQYF.

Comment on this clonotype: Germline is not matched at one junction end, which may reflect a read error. The CDR3 protein is CTSSFRDTQKAFF. The CDR3 coding sequence is TGTACCAGTAGTTTTCGGGATACACAGAAAGCTTTCTTT. The chain has TRBV12-3 or TRBV12-4 and TRBJ1-1, with no clear D. The CDR3 spans 13 residues.

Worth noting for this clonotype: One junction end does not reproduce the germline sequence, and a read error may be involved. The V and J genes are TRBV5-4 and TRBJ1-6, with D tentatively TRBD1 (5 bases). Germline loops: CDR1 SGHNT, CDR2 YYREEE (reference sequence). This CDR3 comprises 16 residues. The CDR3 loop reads CVNSYLPGHLNSHLHF. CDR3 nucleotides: TGTGTCAACAGCTACTTACCTGGACACCTTAATTCACACCTCCACTTT.

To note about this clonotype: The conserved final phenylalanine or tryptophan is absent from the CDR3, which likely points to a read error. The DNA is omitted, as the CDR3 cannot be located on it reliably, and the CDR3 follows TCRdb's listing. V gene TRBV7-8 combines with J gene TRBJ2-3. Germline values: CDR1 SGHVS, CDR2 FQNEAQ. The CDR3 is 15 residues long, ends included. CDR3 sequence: CASSLGIGYTDTQYY.

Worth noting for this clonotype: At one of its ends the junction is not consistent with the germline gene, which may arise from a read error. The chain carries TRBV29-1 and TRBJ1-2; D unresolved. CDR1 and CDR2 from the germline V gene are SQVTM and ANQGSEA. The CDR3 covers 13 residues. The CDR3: CSALQTGAHGNTF. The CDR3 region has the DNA TGCAGCGCTCTCCAGACGGGAGCCCATGGCAACACCTTC.

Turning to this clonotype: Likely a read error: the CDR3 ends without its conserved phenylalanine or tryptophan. The DNA of the CDR3 is TGTGCCAGCAGTGGTGATCTTCCCCAGCATCTT. Translated, it gives CASSGDLPQHL. The genes are TRBV6-1 and TRBJ1-5, with unresolved D. CDR1 and CDR2 (germline): MNHNS, SASEGT. V lost 4 bases, J lost 10 bases, and 8 bases lay in between. This CDR3 has 11 residues.

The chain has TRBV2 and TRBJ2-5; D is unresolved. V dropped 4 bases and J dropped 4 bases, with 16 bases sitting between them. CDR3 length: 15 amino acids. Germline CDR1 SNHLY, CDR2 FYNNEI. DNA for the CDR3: TGTGCCAGCAGTGTAAGTCTAGTTACGGGAGAGACCCAGTACTTC. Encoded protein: CASSVSLVTGETQYF.

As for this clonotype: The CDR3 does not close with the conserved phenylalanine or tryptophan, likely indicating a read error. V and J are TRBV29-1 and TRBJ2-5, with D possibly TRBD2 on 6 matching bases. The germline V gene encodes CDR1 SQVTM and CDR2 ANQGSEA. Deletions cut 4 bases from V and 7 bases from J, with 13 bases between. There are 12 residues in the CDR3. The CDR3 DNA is TGCAGCGTTGGTAATGGGGGAGGGACCCAGTACTTA. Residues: CSVGNGGGTQYL.

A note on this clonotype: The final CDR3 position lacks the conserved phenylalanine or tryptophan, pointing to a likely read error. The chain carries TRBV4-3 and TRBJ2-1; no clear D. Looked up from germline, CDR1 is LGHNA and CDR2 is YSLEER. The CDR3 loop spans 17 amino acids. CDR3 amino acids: CASSQDPARDEYNEQFL. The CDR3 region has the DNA TGTGCCAGCAGCCAAGACCCAGCGAGAGATGAATACAATGAGCAGTTCTTA.

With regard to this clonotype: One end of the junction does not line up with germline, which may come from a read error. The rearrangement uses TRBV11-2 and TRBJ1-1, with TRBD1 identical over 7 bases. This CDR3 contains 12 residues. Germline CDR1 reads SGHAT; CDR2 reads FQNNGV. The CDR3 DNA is TGTGCCAGCAGCAAGGACAGGCGGGACGCATCCTTT. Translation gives CASSKDRRDASF.

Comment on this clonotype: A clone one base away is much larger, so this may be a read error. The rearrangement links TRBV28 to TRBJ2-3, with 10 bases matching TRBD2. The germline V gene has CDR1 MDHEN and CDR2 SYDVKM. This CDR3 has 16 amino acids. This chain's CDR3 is CAISGPGLASTDTQYF. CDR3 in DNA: TGTGCCATCAGTGGGCCGGGACTAGCGAGCACAGATACGCAGTATTTT.

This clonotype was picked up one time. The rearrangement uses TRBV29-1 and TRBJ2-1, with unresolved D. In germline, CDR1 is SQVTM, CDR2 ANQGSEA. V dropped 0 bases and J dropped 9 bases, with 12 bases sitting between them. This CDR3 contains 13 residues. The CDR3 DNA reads TGCAGCGTTGAAGATCTGTTGGTTCGTGAGCAGTTCTTC. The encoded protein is CSVEDLLVREQFF.

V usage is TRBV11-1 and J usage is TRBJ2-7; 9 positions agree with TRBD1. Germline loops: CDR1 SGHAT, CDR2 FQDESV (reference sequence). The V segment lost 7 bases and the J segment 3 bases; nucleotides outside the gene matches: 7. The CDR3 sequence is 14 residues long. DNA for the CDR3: TGTGCCAGCAAACCTCCGGGACAGGGCTACGAGCAGTACTTC. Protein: CASKPPGQGYEQYF.

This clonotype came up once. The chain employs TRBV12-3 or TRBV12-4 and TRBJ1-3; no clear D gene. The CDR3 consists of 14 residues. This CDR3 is CITTYGDLGNTIYF. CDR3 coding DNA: TGTATCACCACCTACGGAGACCTTGGAAACACCATATATTTT.

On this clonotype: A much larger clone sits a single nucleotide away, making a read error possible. The CDR3 DNA reads TGTGCCAGCAGCTTTTCCTCGGCAGAGAACACTGAAGCTTTCTTT. As protein: CASSFSSAENTEAFF. The genes are TRBV7-2 and TRBJ1-1; D is unresolved. CDR3 length: 15 amino acids. The V gene lost 3 bases and the J gene lost 1 base, with 12 bases spanning the gap. Per the germline V gene, CDR1 is SGHTA and CDR2 is FQGNSA.

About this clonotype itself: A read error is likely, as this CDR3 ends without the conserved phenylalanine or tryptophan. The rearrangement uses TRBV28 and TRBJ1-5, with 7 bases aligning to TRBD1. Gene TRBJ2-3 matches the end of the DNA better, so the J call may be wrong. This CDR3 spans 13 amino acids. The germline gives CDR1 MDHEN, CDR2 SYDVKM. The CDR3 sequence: CASSWDSYQPQYL. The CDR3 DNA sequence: TGTGCCAGCAGTTGGGACAGTTATCAGCCCCAGTATTTA.